Listed below are T cell receptor beta chains from one sample, sequenced in a study of shared clonotypes between healthy human individuals. Sequencing used immunoSEQ multiplex PCR; TCRdb keeps in-frame clones, though not all of them. Here the sample spans around 2.1 million clones, about 94% being singletons. The specimen sequenced was naive CD4+ T cells sorted from blood. The receptor source for this set is a man between 18 and 35 years old in good health. The CDR3 runs from the conserved cysteine through the conserved F or W. A D gene is named only where the DNA matches it firmly. Some rows have no size entry. The others give once, few or many, or a class for an expanded clone.

j_gene: TRBJ1-6
abundance: NA
d_gene: TRBD1
v_gene: TRBV28
CDR3aa: CASSPPDRAGGGGNSPLHF
CDR3nt: TGTGCCAGCAGTCCCCCCGACAGGGCAGGTGGGGGAGGCAATTCACCCCTCCACTTT

j_gene: TRBJ2-7
abundance: NA
d_gene: TRBD2
v_gene: TRBV7-9
CDR3aa: CASSLYRPSGSNEQYF
CDR3nt: TGTGCCAGCAGCTTATACAGGCCTAGCGGGAGTAACGAGCAGTACTTC

j_gene: TRBJ1-6
abundance: NA
d_gene: NA
v_gene: TRBV4-2
CDR3aa: CASSQEPDRKFEGKGSPLHF
CDR3nt: TGTGCCAGCAGCCAAGAACCCGACAGGAAATTCGAAGGTAAGGGTTCACCCCTCCACTTT

j_gene: TRBJ2-1
abundance: NA
d_gene: TRBD2
v_gene: TRBV28
CDR3aa: CASSTPEGGRALGYNEQFF
CDR3nt: TGTGCCAGCTCCACTCCGGAGGGCGGGAGGGCCCTCGGGTACAATGAGCAGTTCTTC

j_gene: TRBJ1-1
abundance: NA
d_gene: NA
v_gene: TRBV30
CDR3aa: CAWSHPRGNTEAFF
CDR3nt: TGTGCCTGGAGCCATCCCAGGGGGAACACTGAAGCTTTCTTT

j_gene: TRBJ2-3
abundance: NA
d_gene: TRBD1
v_gene: TRBV9
CDR3aa: CASSGDSWVQYF
CDR3nt: TGTGCCAGCAGCGGGGACAGTTGGGTGCAGTATTTT

j_gene: TRBJ1-1
abundance: NA
d_gene: NA
v_gene: TRBV5-1
CDR3aa: CASSWQGGNTEAFF
CDR3nt: TGCGCCAGCAGCTGGCAGGGTGGAAACACTGAAGCTTTCTTT

j_gene: TRBJ2-7
abundance: NA
d_gene: NA
v_gene: TRBV6-6
CDR3aa: CASSMGSVGSYEQYF
CDR3nt: TGTGCCAGCAGTATGGGGTCAGTTGGGTCCTACGAGCAGTACTTC

j_gene: TRBJ2-2
abundance: few
d_gene: NA
v_gene: TRBV30
CDR3aa: CAWSVEGGTNTGELFF
CDR3nt: TGTGCCTGGAGTGTCGAGGGAGGTACGAACACCGGGGAGCTGTTTTTT

j_gene: TRBJ2-7
abundance: once
d_gene: TRBD2
v_gene: TRBV6-6
CDR3aa: CASSPQTSGDYEQYF
CDR3nt: TGTGCCAGCAGTCCTCAGACTAGCGGTGACTACGAGCAGTACTTC

j_gene: TRBJ2-7
abundance: NA
d_gene: TRBD1
v_gene: TRBV10-1
CDR3aa: CASSTGTVLSEQYF
CDR3nt: TGCGCCAGCTCCACCGGGACAGTACTTTCCGAGCAGTACTTC

j_gene: TRBJ1-2
abundance: NA
d_gene: TRBD1
v_gene: TRBV5-6
CDR3aa: CASSQGQGVYGYTF
CDR3nt: TGTGCCAGCAGCCAGGGACAGGGAGTCTATGGCTACACCTTC

j_gene: TRBJ1-1
abundance: NA
d_gene: NA
v_gene: TRBV2
CDR3aa: CASSESFEAFF
CDR3nt: TGTGCCAGCAGTGAAAGTTTTGAAGCTTTCTTT

j_gene: TRBJ2-1
abundance: NA
d_gene: NA
v_gene: TRBV4-3
CDR3aa: CASSQELFSLGYNEQFF
CDR3nt: TGCGCCAGCAGCCAAGAGCTGTTTAGCCTGGGTTACAATGAGCAGTTCTTC

j_gene: TRBJ1-5
abundance: NA
d_gene: NA
v_gene: TRBV12-5
CDR3aa: CASGLVRGYSNQPQHF
CDR3nt: TGTGCTAGTGGTTTGGTAAGGGGGTATAGCAATCAGCCCCAGCATTTT

j_gene: TRBJ2-7
abundance: NA
d_gene: NA
v_gene: TRBV5-1
CDR3aa: CASRFEDRSSYEQYF
CDR3nt: TGCGCCAGCAGGTTTGAGGACCGAAGCTCCTACGAGCAGTACTTC

j_gene: TRBJ2-2
abundance: NA
d_gene: NA
v_gene: TRBV7-9
CDR3aa: CAGLGQGNTGELFF
CDR3nt: TGTGCCGGGCTCGGGCAGGGGAACACCGGGGAGCTGTTTTTT

j_gene: TRBJ1-5
abundance: NA
d_gene: NA
v_gene: TRBV30
CDR3aa: CAWSSTGNQPQHF
CDR3nt: TGTGCCTGGAGTTCTACAGGGAATCAGCCCCAGCATTTT

j_gene: TRBJ2-5
abundance: NA
d_gene: TRBD2
v_gene: TRBV6-6
CDR3aa: CASRRSGGQETQYF
CDR3nt: TGTGCCAGCAGGCGAAGCGGGGGTCAAGAGACCCAGTACTTC

j_gene: TRBJ1-6
abundance: NA
d_gene: TRBD1
v_gene: TRBV10-3
CDR3aa: CATCPTWTGPDSPLHF
CDR3nt: TGTGCCACCTGTCCCACTTGGACAGGGCCGGATTCACCCCTCCACTTT

j_gene: TRBJ2-1
abundance: NA
d_gene: NA
v_gene: TRBV6-6
CDR3aa: CASSRLPSNEQFF
CDR3nt: TGTGCCAGCAGTCGTCTGCCGTCGAATGAGCAGTTCTTC

j_gene: TRBJ1-1
abundance: NA
d_gene: NA
v_gene: TRBV28
CDR3aa: CASSPGYLVGSDTEAFF
CDR3nt: TGTGCCAGCAGTCCGGGTTACCTCGTGGGGTCAGACACTGAAGCTTTCTTT

j_gene: TRBJ2-7
abundance: NA
d_gene: TRBD2
v_gene: TRBV7-2
CDR3aa: CASSLAAGGYEQYF
CDR3nt: TGTGCCAGCAGCTTAGCAGCGGGGGGCTACGAGCAGTACTTC

j_gene: TRBJ2-7
abundance: NA
d_gene: NA
v_gene: TRBV20-1
CDR3aa: CSAMTSYEQYF
CDR3nt: TGCAGTGCTATGACCAGCTACGAGCAGTACTTC

j_gene: TRBJ2-7
abundance: NA
d_gene: TRBD2
v_gene: TRBV4-1
CDR3aa: CASSPPREGSSYEQYF
CDR3nt: TGCGCCAGCAGCCCCCCCCGGGAGGGCAGCTCCTACGAGCAGTACTTC

j_gene: TRBJ1-5
abundance: NA
d_gene: NA
v_gene: TRBV15
CDR3aa: CATSRVKRQDGQPQHF
CDR3nt: TGTGCCACCAGCAGAGTGAAGCGGCAGGATGGCCAGCCCCAGCATTTT

j_gene: TRBJ2-7
abundance: NA
d_gene: NA
v_gene: TRBV19
CDR3aa: CASSFVGTYEQYF
CDR3nt: TGTGCCAGTAGTTTCGTCGGGACCTACGAGCAGTACTTC

j_gene: TRBJ2-2
abundance: NA
d_gene: NA
v_gene: TRBV9
CDR3aa: CASSVGSEITGELFF
CDR3nt: TGTGCCAGCAGCGTAGGTTCGGAGATCACCGGGGAGCTGTTTTTT

j_gene: TRBJ2-5
abundance: NA
d_gene: NA
v_gene: TRBV7-7
CDR3aa: CASSQGPQETQYF
CDR3nt: TGTGCTAGCAGCCAAGGACCACAAGAGACCCAGTACTTC

j_gene: TRBJ2-7
abundance: NA
d_gene: NA
v_gene: TRBV7-2
CDR3aa: CASSLRTENYEQYF
CDR3nt: TGTGCCAGCAGCCTCCGGACAGAAAACTACGAGCAGTACTTC

j_gene: TRBJ1-5
abundance: NA
d_gene: NA
v_gene: TRBV10-3
CDR3aa: CAISEDSQPQHF
CDR3nt: TGTGCCATCAGTGAGGATAGCCAGCCCCAGCATTTT

j_gene: TRBJ1-6
abundance: NA
d_gene: NA
v_gene: TRBV1
CDR3aa: CTSSQHLRTYNSPLHF
CDR3nt: TGCACCAGCAGCCAACATCTACGGACATATAATTCACCCCTCCACTTT

j_gene: TRBJ1-2
abundance: NA
d_gene: TRBD1
v_gene: TRBV2
CDR3aa: CASSLGQAYGYTF
CDR3nt: TGTGCCAGCAGTCTTGGACAGGCCTATGGCTACACCTTC

j_gene: TRBJ2-3
abundance: NA
d_gene: NA
v_gene: TRBV18
CDR3aa: CASSPPLPQAESDTQYF
CDR3nt: TGTGCCAGCTCACCGCCACTCCCACAGGCTGAAAGCGATACGCAGTATTTT

j_gene: TRBJ2-3
abundance: NA
d_gene: TRBD2
v_gene: TRBV5-4
CDR3aa: CASSFRLAGSDTQYF
CDR3nt: TGTGCCAGCAGCTTCCGACTAGCGGGGTCAGATACGCAGTATTTT